Sequencing of this TCR beta chain was carried out in a study of blood T cell repertoires in COVID-19. J gave up 2 bases and V 6 bases, and 1 base lay outside the gene matches. This CDR3 contains 13 residues. Germline values: CDR1 MNHEY, CDR2 SMNVEV (reference sequence). Clones were sequenced by immunoSEQ multiplex PCR, and TCRdb holds only the in-frame ones, with some missing. The table lists 60,000 to 75,000 clones, around 84% of them singletons. The specimen was peripheral blood. J is TRBJ2-7 and V is TRBV27; TRBD2 matches 10 bases. The sequence came from a human donor in a cohort sampled during active COVID-19. CDR3 loop: CASRLAGTYEQYF. The CDR3 nucleotides are TGTGCCAGCAGACTAGCGGGGACCTACGAGCAGTACTTC.